The 30 T cell receptor beta chains below come from one sample, sequenced in a study of blood T cells in healthy people across ages. A second roughly 6 to 12 cycle PCR used barcoded and J-beta primers. MiXCR, applied by TCRdb to the 5' RACE reads, yields one record per CDR3 protein. The data show some 900,000 distinct CDR3 sequences, 48% seen once. The sample was blood. These receptors originate from a man aged 25-45 years in good health.

This chain uses TRBV6-2 or TRBV6-3 with TRBJ1-6; D call uncertain. Deletions cut 2 bases from V and 8 bases from J, with 10 bases between. The CDR3 contains 14 residues. Per germline, CDR1 MNHEY and CDR2 SVGEGT. The CDR3 loop is CASSYTQDHSPLHF. CDR3 DNA: TGTGCCAGCAGTTACACGCAGGATCATTCACCCCTCCACTTT.

This sequence joins TRBV20-1 and TRBJ2-7; D is perhaps TRBD2 (6 bases). The CDR3 runs to 14 residues. Trimming took off 1 base at V and 2 bases at J, with 12 bases between the two ends. Germline V gene lookup returns CDR1 DFQATT and CDR2 SNEGSKA (reference sequence). In nucleotides, the CDR3 is TGCAGTGCTAGAGGTGGAGGGTTCCCCTACGAGCAGTACTTC. It is translated as CSARGGGFPYEQYF.

CDR3 nucleotides: TGTGCCAGCAGCGCCCTCCTAGCGGGGTCCTACGAGCAGTACTTC. Translating it yields CASSALLAGSYEQYF. This chain uses TRBV7-2 with TRBJ2-7; 9 nucleotides match TRBD2. V was clipped by 5 bases and J by 1 base; unmatched bases: 6. Germline CDR1 SGHTA, CDR2 FQGNSA. The CDR3 totals 15 residues.

This clonotype was found a few times. This sequence joins TRBV5-1 and TRBJ2-2, with D tentatively TRBD2 (6 bases). Germline V CDR1 and CDR2: SGHRS, YFSETQ. CDR3 length: 14 amino acids. Trimming cost V 2 bases and J 5 bases, with 10 bases left between them. The chain's CDR3 is CASSLAAGTGELFF. CDR3 in DNA: TGCGCCAGCAGCTTAGCCGCGGGGACCGGGGAGCTGTTTTTT.

The rearrangement joins TRBV9 to TRBJ2-1; 11 positions match TRBD1. Germline V CDR1 and CDR2: SGDLS, YYNGEE. This CDR3 comprises 15 residues. V was clipped by 4 bases and J by 9 bases; unmatched bases: 9. The CDR3 DNA reads TGTGCCAGCAGCACCCCGGGACAGGGGGAAAGTGAGCAGTTCTTC. Protein: CASSTPGQGESEQFF.

This clonotype was seen once. The chain carries TRBV15 and TRBJ1-4; 10 bases are shared with TRBD1. Germline V gene lookup returns CDR1 LNHNV and CDR2 YYDKDF (reference sequence). Losses at the gene ends were 3 bases for V and 0 bases for J; bases not matched to a gene: 4. There are 17 residues in the CDR3. The CDR3 reads CATSRSGTGATNEKLFF. CDR3 DNA sequence: TGTGCCACCAGCAGGTCCGGGACAGGGGCAACTAATGAAAAACTGTTTTTT.

The chain couples TRBV28 to TRBJ2-4; the D is unclear. CDR3 length equals 12 residues. With 4 bases removed from V and 9 bases from J, the gap between germline ends came to 10 bases. Per germline, CDR1 MDHEN and CDR2 SYDVKM. CDR3 in amino acids: CASSSLLGIQYF. The CDR3 nucleotides are TGTGCCAGCAGTTCCCTATTGGGCATTCAGTACTTC.

The CDR3 spells CSVVRGSEQYF. The CDR3, as DNA: TGCAGCGTTGTGAGGGGGAGCGAGCAGTACTTC. This sequence joins TRBV29-1 and TRBJ2-7; weak D call: TRBD1 (6 bases). CDR1 SQVTM and CDR2 ANQGSEA come from the germline V gene. The V and J ends lost 4 bases and 6 bases respectively, with 10 bases between them. The CDR3 loop spans 11 amino acids.

This clonotype came up a few times. The chain employs TRBV28 and TRBJ2-1, with D possibly matching TRBD1 (6 bases). The ends were cut back, 1 base at V and 12 bases at J, with 19 bases in the middle. The germline CDR1 and CDR2 sequences are MDHEN and SYDVKM. The CDR3 is 15 residues long. CDR3 sequence reads: CASSLLSGHGFGQFF. The DNA for the CDR3 is TGTGCCAGCAGTTTATTATCGGGACACGGTTTCGGGCAGTTCTTC.

This clonotype was recorded a few times. This chain connects TRBV6-5 to TRBJ2-7; D remains unclear. Germline CDR1 is MNHEY and CDR2 is SVGAGI. The CDR3 length is 14 residues. V shed 2 bases and J shed 0 bases, with 8 bases lying between them. Written as DNA, the CDR3 is TGTGCCAGCAGTTACGGGCGGAGCTCCTACGAGCAGTACTTC. Its translation: CASSYGRSSYEQYF.

The V gene is TRBV6-2 or TRBV6-3, the J gene TRBJ2-1; tentatively, D is TRBD2 (6 bases). The ends were cut back, 7 bases at V and 7 bases at J, with 14 bases in the middle. The CDR3 consists of 13 residues. Germline V gives CDR1 MNHEY, CDR2 SVGEGT. The CDR3: CASTGTAGNEQFF. CDR3 DNA: TGTGCCAGCACCGGGACTGCCGGAAATGAGCAGTTCTTC.

The J gene is TRBJ2-7, the V gene TRBV27; possibly TRBD1 for D (6 bases). This CDR3 is built from 14 residues. The germline CDR1 and CDR2 sequences are MNHEY and SMNVEV (reference sequence). Trimming removed 3 bases from V and 7 bases from J, with 16 bases in between. CDR3 protein: CASSFLTGTGEQYF. For the CDR3, the DNA is TGTGCCAGCAGTTTTCTTACAGGGACGGGGGAGCAGTACTTC.

The chain couples TRBV20-1 to TRBJ1-2, with D maybe TRBD1 (5 bases). Germline V gene lookup returns CDR1 DFQATT and CDR2 SNEGSKA (reference sequence). V lost 6 bases, J lost 5 bases, and 22 bases lay in between. This CDR3 has 15 residues. In DNA form, the CDR3 reads TGCAGTGCCCCCGATTCCGCCACAGGAGGATATGGCTACACCTTC. It translates to CSAPDSATGGYGYTF.

This clonotype occurred a few times. CDR3 bases: TGCGCCAGCAGCTCCGAGGGACTAGCGGGGACCGGGGAGCTGTTTTTT. Translation: CASSSEGLAGTGELFF. The chain employs TRBV5-1 and TRBJ2-2, with 13 bases matching TRBD2. V shed 3 bases, J shed 5 bases, and the junction held 4 bases outside the gene matches. The CDR3 loop spans 16 amino acids. Germline V gene data show CDR1 as SGHRS and CDR2 as YFSETQ.

This clonotype was found a few times. This chain connects TRBV6-5 to TRBJ1-2, with a possible D match to TRBD1 (5 bases). This CDR3 is 14 amino acids long. Germline V gene sequence: CDR1 MNHEY, CDR2 SVGAGI. V was pared by 4 bases and J by 2 bases, with 11 bases between. DNA for the CDR3: TGTGCCAGCAGTTCACCAGGGACCAACTATGGCTACACCTTC. It encodes CASSSPGTNYGYTF.

J is TRBJ2-1 and V is TRBV9, with 10 positions matching TRBD1. CDR3 length equals 20 residues. Germline V gives CDR1 SGDLS, CDR2 YYNGEE. The V segment lost 4 bases and the J segment 0 bases; nucleotides outside the gene matches: 16. CDR3 DNA: TGTGCCAGCAGCCCGACGATCGGGGGGACAGGGGTTCGCTCCTACAATGAGCAGTTCTTC. Amino acid sequence: CASSPTIGGTGVRSYNEQFF.

The sample holds a few counts of this clonotype. V usage is TRBV29-1 and J usage is TRBJ2-4; TRBD1 aligns across 7 bases. The end of the DNA aligns better with TRBJ2-7, so the J call may be wrong. CDR3 length: 14 residues. Per germline, CDR1 SQVTM and CDR2 ANQGSEA. The CDR3 is CSVEDQGDGYEQYF. The CDR3 region has the DNA TGCAGCGTTGAAGATCAGGGGGACGGATACGAGCAGTACTTC.

This chain connects TRBV5-6 to TRBJ1-2; tentative D call: TRBD1 (5 bases). Germline V lookup: CDR1 SGHDT, CDR2 YYEEEE. The CDR3 runs 14 residues. V lost 4 bases and J lost 7, with 17 bases in between. Here the CDR3 reads CASSLLLGVLGYTF. CDR3 nucleotides: TGTGCCAGCAGCCTCCTTTTGGGGGTACTTGGCTACACCTTC.

V is TRBV6-6 and J is TRBJ2-1; maybe TRBD2 (5 bases). Between the trimmed V and J ends, which lost 2 bases and 9 bases, there was a span of 11 bases. This CDR3 spans 13 amino acids. Germline lookup yields CDR1 MNHNY and CDR2 SVGAGI (reference sequence). The chain's CDR3 is CASSYPGSSEQFF. In DNA, the CDR3 is TGTGCCAGCAGTTACCCGGGGTCTTCTGAGCAGTTCTTC.

This chain links TRBV30 with TRBJ2-1; possibly TRBD1 or TRBD2 for D (5 bases each). Between the trimmed V and J ends, which lost 0 bases and 8 bases, there was a span of 8 bases. From germline, CDR1 is GTSNPN and CDR2 SVGIG (reference sequence). The CDR3 has 12 residues. The CDR3: CAWSVRDDEQFF. CDR3 in DNA: TGTGCCTGGAGTGTACGGGACGATGAGCAGTTCTTC.

This chain uses TRBV3-1 with TRBJ2-5, with D tentatively TRBD2 (6 bases). The end of the DNA fits TRBJ2-7 better, so the J call may be wrong. CDR3 size: 17 residues. CDR1 and CDR2 from the germline V gene are LGHDT and YNNKEL (reference sequence). CDR3 coding DNA: TGTGCCAGCAGCCAAGATAGCGGAGCGCACCTTAACTACGAGCAGTACTTC. Translated, it gives CASSQDSGAHLNYEQYF.

CDR3 region: CASSLPPGQVRGNEQFF. CDR3 DNA: TGCGCCAGCAGCTTACCCCCGGGACAGGTTAGAGGCAATGAGCAGTTCTTC. The rearrangement uses TRBV5-1 and TRBJ2-1; 8 bases fit TRBD1. CDR1 is SGHRS and CDR2 is YFSETQ in the germline V gene. The CDR3 spans 17 residues. Trimming removed 2 bases from V and 6 bases from J; junction bases left unmatched: 13.

A few counts support this clonotype. The V gene is TRBV7-6, the J gene TRBJ2-7; D remains unclear. V was trimmed by 5 bases and J by 0 bases, leaving 14 bases between them. The CDR3 is 15 residues long. Germline V gene lookup returns CDR1 SGHVS and CDR2 FNYEAQ. This CDR3 is CASSPGRGSSYEQYF. The CDR3 DNA sequence: TGTGCCAGCAGCCCTGGGCGTGGCAGCTCCTACGAGCAGTACTTC.

The chain carries TRBV29-1 and TRBJ2-3; 9 bases match TRBD2. With V trimmed by 4 bases and J by 1 base, 3 bases remained unmatched. This CDR3 spans 14 amino acids. CDR1 and CDR2 from the germline V gene are SQVTM and ANQGSEA. CDR3 region: CSVVSGSRTDTQYF. In nucleotides, the CDR3 is TGCAGCGTTGTTAGCGGGAGTCGCACAGATACGCAGTATTTT.

This clonotype was observed a few times. The rearrangement joins TRBV29-1 to TRBJ2-1; 7 nucleotides align to TRBD1. The length of the CDR3 is 11 residues. The V segment lost 8 bases and the J segment 10 bases; nucleotides outside the gene matches: 8. The germline V gene encodes CDR1 SQVTM and CDR2 ANQGSEA. The CDR3 is CSIDRAREQFF. The CDR3 DNA reads as TGCAGCATCGACAGGGCTAGAGAGCAGTTCTTC.

This clonotype was seen only once. This chain uses TRBV7-9 with TRBJ2-5; perhaps TRBD1 as D (6 bases). CDR3 length equals 14 residues. Germline values: CDR1 SEHNR, CDR2 FQNEAQ (reference sequence). Trimming stripped 8 bases from V and 5 bases from J, with 18 bases between. Here the CDR3 reads CASLSRGLLETQYF. CDR3 DNA: TGTGCCAGCCTTAGCAGGGGCCTTCTGGAGACCCAGTACTTC.

The V call is TRBV7-9, the J call TRBJ1-2; 7 bases line up with TRBD1. Germline V gene lookup returns CDR1 SEHNR and CDR2 FQNEAQ (reference sequence). The CDR3 length is 16 residues. V lost 9 bases, J lost 4 bases, and 17 bases stayed unmatched. CDR3 region: CASTRAGGPGLYGYTF. The CDR3 region has the DNA TGTGCCAGTACCCGGGCAGGGGGTCCCGGCCTCTATGGCTACACCTTC.

V and J are TRBV30 and TRBJ2-5; D is ambiguous. The end of the DNA aligns better with TRBJ2-7, so the J call may be wrong. Germline loops: CDR1 GTSNPN, CDR2 SVGIG (reference sequence). The CDR3 is 12 amino acids. In DNA form, the CDR3 reads TGTGCCTGGAGGATGGGATTCGACGAGCAGTACTTC. This sequence encodes CAWRMGFDEQYF.

The rearrangement links TRBV27 to TRBJ2-5; the D gene could be TRBD1 or TRBD2 (5 bases each). Deletions cut 5 bases from V and 11 bases from J, with 24 bases between. The germline V gene has CDR1 MNHEY and CDR2 SMNVEV (reference sequence). This CDR3 contains 15 residues. The CDR3 sequence is CASSTPALGTAQQYF. Here the CDR3 DNA reads TGTGCCAGCAGTACCCCGGCACTCGGGACGGCTCAGCAGTACTTC.

CDR3 nucleotide sequence: TGTGCCAGCAGCTCTTCGGGGCTCTTAGCCAAAAACATTCAGTACTTC. Translating it yields CASSSSGLLAKNIQYF. The rearrangement uses TRBV12-3 or TRBV12-4 and TRBJ2-4; D possibly uses TRBD1 or TRBD2 (5 bases each). V was shortened by 6 bases and J by 0 bases, with 15 bases between the two germline ends. This CDR3 is 16 amino acids long.